This entry lists 20 T cell receptor beta chains sequenced from one sample in a study of PD-L1 blockade in urothelial cancer. Time point meaning: pretreatment peripheral blood. The method was immunoSEQ multiplex PCR; TCRdb's version includes in-frame clones alone and lacks a portion of them. The sample has roughly 130,000 clones, less than 85% seen once. The sequences come from PBMCs, collected around atezolizumab (anti-PD-L1) treatment. Receptors were obtained from a man in his forties or fifties with urothelial cancer.

This chain joins TRBV9 and TRBJ1-6; D call uncertain. The ends were cut back, 0 bases at V and 7 bases at J, with 8 bases in the middle. This CDR3 has 14 residues. Looked up from germline, CDR1 is SGDLS and CDR2 is YYNGEE. This CDR3 reads CASSVGRRNSPLHF. The CDR3 DNA reads as TGTGCCAGCAGCGTAGGTCGGAGGAATTCACCCCTCCACTTT.

V and J are TRBV25-1 and TRBJ2-5, with 7 bases matching TRBD1. Per the germline V gene, CDR1 is MGHDK and CDR2 is SYGVNS. Trimming removed 2 bases from V and 2 bases from J; junction bases left unmatched: 5. CDR3 size: 15 residues. DNA for the CDR3: TGTGCCAGCAGTGAACCCACGACAGGGCAAGAGACCCAGTACTTC. It specifies CASSEPTTGQETQYF.

The chain is built from TRBV5-6 and TRBJ1-2; D remains unclear. There are 13 residues in the CDR3. Between the trimmed V and J ends, which lost 5 bases and 4 bases, there was a span of 12 bases. CDR1 and CDR2 from the germline V gene are SGHDT and YYEEEE. This CDR3 reads CASRLRRFYGYTF. The CDR3 DNA sequence: TGTGCCAGCAGACTCCGGAGATTCTATGGCTACACCTTC.

In this sample, this clone turned up once. This chain joins TRBV5-1 and TRBJ2-7; possibly TRBD1 for D (6 bases). Germline V gives CDR1 SGHRS, CDR2 YFSETQ. Trimming took 2 bases from V and 13 from J, leaving 16 bases between them. The CDR3 spans 12 residues. The CDR3 region is CASSLTGYEGYF. The CDR3, as DNA: TGCGCCAGCAGCTTAACAGGGTACGAGGGTTACTTC.

V and J are TRBV14 and TRBJ2-1, with TRBD1 matching over 8 bases. The CDR3 totals 17 residues. Germline V gene lookup returns CDR1 SGHDN and CDR2 FVKESK. With V trimmed by 4 bases and J by 0 bases, 8 bases remained unmatched. This CDR3 is CASSPWTGLNSYNEQFF. CDR3 DNA sequence: TGTGCCAGCAGCCCTTGGACAGGGTTAAACTCCTACAATGAGCAGTTCTTC.

This sequence joins TRBV6-1 and TRBJ1-1, with TRBD1 as a possible D gene (6 bases). There are 15 residues in the CDR3. The V gene's germline CDR1 is MNHNS and CDR2 SASEGT. V lost 6 bases, J lost 7 bases, and 21 bases lay in between. CDR3 DNA: TGTGCCAGCAGAATTATCCGGGACACACCCCATGAAGCTTTCTTT. Amino acid sequence: CASRIIRDTPHEAFF.

The rearrangement links TRBV5-4 to TRBJ1-6; 7 positions agree with TRBD1. Germline trimming cut 10 bases from V and 5 bases from J; bases unmatched to any gene: 9. The CDR3 length is 14 residues. The germline V gene has CDR1 SGHNT and CDR2 YYREEE (reference sequence). The CDR3 loop is CAGKAGTDNSPLHF. CDR3 DNA sequence: TGTGCCGGGAAAGCCGGGACAGATAATTCACCCCTCCACTTT.

On this clone: An end of the junction differs from the germline gene, which may be a read error. This rearrangement joins TRBV4-1 to TRBJ2-2; a weak D match, TRBD2 (6 bases). This CDR3 is 18 amino acids long. Looked up from germline, CDR1 is MGHRA and CDR2 is YSYEKL. In DNA, the CDR3 is TGCGCCAACAGCCACTACATGGGCGGGACCCTGACCACCGGGGAGCTGTTTTTT. Encoded protein: CANSHYMGGTLTTGELFF.

This clone occurred many times. The chain is built from TRBV28 and TRBJ2-2; D gene unclear. The CDR3 covers 15 residues. Trimming left V 2 bases short and J 5 bases short, with 12 bases between. Germline V gene sequence: CDR1 MDHEN, CDR2 SYDVKM. The CDR3 DNA reads TGTGCCAGCAGTTTACCAGAGCGTCGAACCGGGGAGCTGTTTTTT. Translated: CASSLPERRTGELFF. Complete variable domain (other parts from reference TRBV28 and TRBJ2-2): DVKVTQSSRYLVKRTGEKVFLECVQDMDHENMFWYRQDPGLGLRLIYFSYDVKMKEKGDIPEGYSVSREKKERFSLILESASTNQTSMYLCASSLPERRTGELFFGEGSRLTVL.

This clone was recorded a few times. This chain connects TRBV7-2 to TRBJ1-2, with a tentative D call TRBD1 (6 bases). This CDR3 is 15 amino acids long. V lost 3 bases and J 6 bases, leaving 17 bases between the germline ends. Germline CDR1 is SGHTA and CDR2 is FQGNSA. CDR3 amino acids: CASSLGTYEGDGYTF. CDR3 in DNA: TGTGCCAGCAGCTTGGGGACCTACGAGGGGGATGGCTACACCTTC.

The chain employs TRBV27 and TRBJ1-2, with 11 nucleotides matching TRBD1. Germline CDR1 MNHEY, CDR2 SMNVEV (reference sequence). J was trimmed by 5 bases and V by 3 bases; bases with no gene match: 8. The CDR3 runs to 16 residues. CDR3 DNA: TGTGCCAGCAGTTTCTCAACGGGACAGGGGGGGTATGGCTACACCTTC. This translates into CASSFSTGQGGYGYTF.

This chain links TRBV11-2 with TRBJ1-1, with 11 bases fitting TRBD1. The ends lost 5 bases at V and 8 bases at J; junction bases unmatched: 7. The CDR3 extends over 14 amino acids. From germline, CDR1 is SGHAT and CDR2 FQNNGV. CDR3 coding DNA: TGTGCCAGCAGCCCGGGACAGGGGGGACAAGAAGCTTTCTTT. It encodes CASSPGQGGQEAFF.

The V and J genes are TRBV19 and TRBJ2-1, with 10 bases that match TRBD1. With V trimmed by 6 bases and J by 6 bases, 8 bases remained unmatched. Germline CDR1 is LNHDA and CDR2 is SQIVND (reference sequence). This CDR3 is 15 amino acids long. CDR3 sequence (DNA): TGTGCCAGTAGCATGGGACAGGGGAGTACCAATGAGCAGTTCTTC. It yields the protein CASSMGQGSTNEQFF.

This chain connects TRBV2 to TRBJ2-7; 11 bases are a match to TRBD2. CDR1 and CDR2 from the germline V gene are SNHLY and FYNNEI. The CDR3 sequence is 14 residues long. The J segment lost 0 bases and the V segment lost 8 bases, leaving 3 bases of the junction unmatched. In nucleotides, the CDR3 is TGTGCCAGCTTAGGGACTAGCGGCTCCTACGAGCAGTACTTC. Protein sequence: CASLGTSGSYEQYF.

The chain is built from TRBV28 and TRBJ2-1, with 8 bases that match TRBD1. The germline V gene has CDR1 MDHEN and CDR2 SYDVKM. The V and J ends lost 7 bases and 5 bases, in that order; junction bases with no gene match: 4. This CDR3 comprises 13 residues. CDR3 in DNA: TGTGCCAGCATGCAGGGGGCGAACAATGAGCAGTTCTTC. It is translated as CASMQGANNEQFF.

V is TRBV12-5 and J is TRBJ2-7; the match to TRBD2 covers 12 bases. J gave up 3 bases and V 1 base, and 1 base lay outside the gene matches. Germline V gene data show CDR1 as LGHNT and CDR2 as FRNRAP. CDR3 length: 15 residues. CDR3: CASGLGLAGVYEQYF. As DNA, the CDR3 is TGTGCTAGTGGTTTGGGACTAGCGGGGGTCTACGAGCAGTACTTC.

CDR3 bases: TGTGCCTGGGACAGGGGTGGTGGAAACACCATATATTTT. Translating gives CAWDRGGGNTIYF. The rearrangement joins TRBV30 to TRBJ1-3, with TRBD1 matching 8 bases. V shed 5 bases, J shed 3 bases, and the junction held 3 bases outside the gene matches. This CDR3 is 13 amino acids long. Germline CDR1 and CDR2: GTSNPN and SVGIG (reference sequence).

This chain joins TRBV19 and TRBJ2-7; tentatively, D is TRBD1 (6 bases). Trimming took off 7 bases at V and 5 bases at J, with 18 bases between the two ends. CDR1 and CDR2 from the germline V gene are LNHDA and SQIVND (reference sequence). The CDR3 is 14 residues long. The CDR3 DNA follows: TGTGCCAGTATGTCCCAGGGGCGCCCCCACGAGCAGTACTTC. Its translation is CASMSQGRPHEQYF.

V gene TRBV28 combines with J gene TRBJ2-7; tentative D call: TRBD1 (5 bases). This CDR3 contains 14 residues. Germline values: CDR1 MDHEN, CDR2 SYDVKM. Trimming shortened V by 5 bases and J by 2 bases, and 13 bases separated the two germline ends. CDR3 in DNA: TGTGCCAGCAGTGGGGTGCCGACAGCCTACGAGCAGTACTTC. Translation gives CASSGVPTAYEQYF.

The rearrangement uses TRBV10-2 and TRBJ1-1; D remains unclear. This CDR3 has 12 residues. Between the trimmed V and J ends, which lost 2 bases and 3 bases, there was a span of 4 bases. The V gene's germline CDR1 is WSHSY and CDR2 SAAADI. DNA of the CDR3: TGCGCCAGCAGTGAGCCATACACTGAAGCTTTCTTT. Translating it yields CASSEPYTEAFF.